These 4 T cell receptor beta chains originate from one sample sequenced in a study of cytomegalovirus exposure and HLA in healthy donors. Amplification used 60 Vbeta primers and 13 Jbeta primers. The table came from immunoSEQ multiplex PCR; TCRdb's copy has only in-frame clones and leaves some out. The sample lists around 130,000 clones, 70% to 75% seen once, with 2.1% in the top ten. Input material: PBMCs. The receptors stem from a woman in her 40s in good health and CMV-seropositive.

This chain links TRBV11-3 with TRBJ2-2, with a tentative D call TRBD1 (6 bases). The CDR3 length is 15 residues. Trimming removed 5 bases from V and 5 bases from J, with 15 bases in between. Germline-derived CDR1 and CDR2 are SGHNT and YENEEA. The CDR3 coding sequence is TGTGCCAGCAGCCCAAACTTCAGGGGTACCGGGGAGCTGTTTTTT. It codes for CASSPNFRGTGELFF.

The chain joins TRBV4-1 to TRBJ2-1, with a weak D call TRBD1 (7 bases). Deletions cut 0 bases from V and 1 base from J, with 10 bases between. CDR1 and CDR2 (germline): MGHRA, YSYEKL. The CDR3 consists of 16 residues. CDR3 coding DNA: TGCGCCAGCAGCCAAGAGGCAGGGGGGTCCTACAATGAGCAGTTCTTC. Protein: CASSQEAGGSYNEQFF.

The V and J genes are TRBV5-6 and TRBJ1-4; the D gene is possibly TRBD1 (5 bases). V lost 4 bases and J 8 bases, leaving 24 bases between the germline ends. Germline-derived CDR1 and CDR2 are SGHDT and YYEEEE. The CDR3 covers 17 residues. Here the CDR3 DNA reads TGTGCCAGCAGCCGAAGGACCGGGACTAAATTCAGGGAAAAACTGTTTTTT. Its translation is CASSRRTGTKFREKLFF.

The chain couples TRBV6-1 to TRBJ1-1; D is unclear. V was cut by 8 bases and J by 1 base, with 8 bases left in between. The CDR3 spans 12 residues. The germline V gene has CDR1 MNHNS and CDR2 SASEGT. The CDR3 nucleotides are TGTGCCAGCCCCCAACAGAACACTGAAGCTTTCTTT. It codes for CASPQQNTEAFF.